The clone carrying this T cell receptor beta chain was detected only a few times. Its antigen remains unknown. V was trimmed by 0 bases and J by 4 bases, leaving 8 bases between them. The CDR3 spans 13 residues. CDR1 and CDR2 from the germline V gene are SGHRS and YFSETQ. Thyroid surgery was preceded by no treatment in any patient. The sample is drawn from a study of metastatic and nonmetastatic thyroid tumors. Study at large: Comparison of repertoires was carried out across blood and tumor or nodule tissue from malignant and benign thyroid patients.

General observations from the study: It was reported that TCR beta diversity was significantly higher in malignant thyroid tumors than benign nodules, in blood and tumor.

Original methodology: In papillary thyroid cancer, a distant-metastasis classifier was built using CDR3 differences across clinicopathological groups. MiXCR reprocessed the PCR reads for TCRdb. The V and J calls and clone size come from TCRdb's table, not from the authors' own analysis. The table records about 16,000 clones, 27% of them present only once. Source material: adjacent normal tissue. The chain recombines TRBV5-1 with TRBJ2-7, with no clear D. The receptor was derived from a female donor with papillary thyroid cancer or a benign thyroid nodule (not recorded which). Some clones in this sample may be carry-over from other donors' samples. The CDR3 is CASSLAEGYEQYF. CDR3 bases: TGCGCCAGCAGCTTGGCCGAAGGGTACGAGCAGTACTTC.